This entry lists 9 T cell receptor beta chains sequenced from one sample in a study of T cells in Graves' hyperthyroidism and ophthalmopathy. Template material for amplifying TCR beta CDR3 regions consisted of RNA transcripts. The HTBI set primed first-round TCR CDR3 RT-PCR. TCRdb reanalysed the multiplex PCR reads using MiXCR and keeps one entry per CDR3 protein. Of 500,000 or so distinct CDR3 sequences in the sample, roughly 17% are singletons; the top ten hold roughly 18%. Sequences were obtained from blood. These receptor sequences come from a woman younger than 30 with Graves' ophthalmopathy.

Many counts were recorded for this clonotype. The J gene is TRBJ1-1, the V gene TRBV11-2; D is perhaps TRBD1 (6 bases). Germline V gene sequence: CDR1 SGHAT, CDR2 FQNNGV. The CDR3 loop spans 13 amino acids. Trimming left V 4 bases short and J 1 base short, with 7 bases between. CDR3 nucleotide sequence: TGTGCCAGCAGCTCGGGACAGAACACTGAAGCTTTCTTT. It translates to CASSSGQNTEAFF.

This clonotype was counted at least ten times. The chain employs TRBV7-2 and TRBJ2-3; D is possibly TRBD2 (6 bases). Germline V gene lookup returns CDR1 SGHTA and CDR2 FQGNSA. Trimming shortened V by 1 base and J by 0 bases, and 11 bases separated the two germline ends. The CDR3 is made up of 16 amino acids. CDR3 nucleotide sequence: TGTGCCAGCAGCTTAGTAGGTGGGACTAGCACAGATACGCAGTATTTT. Translation gives CASSLVGGTSTDTQYF.

There are many counts of this clonotype. The chain recombines TRBV11-2 with TRBJ2-7; 10 bases line up with TRBD1. Trimming removed 2 bases from V and 2 bases from J; junction bases left unmatched: 6. CDR1 SGHAT and CDR2 FQNNGV come from the germline V gene. CDR3 length equals 16 residues. CDR3 sequence: CASSLIGQGGPYEQYF. Here the CDR3 DNA reads TGTGCCAGCAGCTTAATTGGACAGGGGGGGCCCTACGAGCAGTACTTC. The variable domain in full, with the rest retrieved from reference TRBV11-2 and TRBJ2-7, is EAGVAQSPRYKIIEKRQSVAFWCNPISGHATLYWYQQILGQGPKLLIQFQNNGVVDDSQLPKDRFSAERLKGVDSTLKIQPAKLEDSAVYLCASSLIGQGGPYEQYFGPGTRLTVT.

The chain employs TRBV4-2 and TRBJ2-1, with TRBD2 identical over 7 bases. The CDR3 extends over 18 amino acids. Germline V lookup: CDR1 LGHNA, CDR2 YNFKEQ. Trimming removed 0 bases from V and 0 bases from J; junction bases left unmatched: 8. The CDR3 coding sequence is TGTGCCAGCAGCCAAGATGGTGGCGGGGGAAGCTCCTACAATGAGCAGTTCTTC. Its translation is CASSQDGGGGSSYNEQFF.

The rearrangement links TRBV3-1 to TRBJ2-3; 10 nucleotides line up with TRBD2. The germline CDR1 and CDR2 sequences are LGHDT and YNNKEL (reference sequence). The CDR3 is made up of 16 amino acids. V shed 6 bases and J 3 bases; nucleotides not matched to a gene: 9. CDR3: CASSRMASGSTDTQYF. DNA for the CDR3: TGTGCCAGCAGTCGGATGGCTAGCGGGAGTACAGATACGCAGTATTTT.

The V gene is TRBV12-3 or TRBV12-4, the J gene TRBJ2-2, with 9 positions matching TRBD1. Trimming took 5 bases from V and 9 from J; bases not matched to a gene: 10. The CDR3 has 15 residues. The CDR3 region has the DNA TGTGCCAGCAGTACCCGGGACAGGGAGGTTAGGGAGCTGTTTTTT. Its translation is CASSTRDREVRELFF.

In this sample, this clonotype turned up a few times. One junction end does not reproduce the germline sequence, and a read error may be involved. The gene calls are TRBV7-7 and TRBJ2-5; 10 bases are a match to TRBD1. Germline values: CDR1 SSHAT, CDR2 FNYEAQ (reference sequence). This CDR3 has 14 amino acids. The CDR3 here is CASSKTGGGETQYF. CDR3 nucleotide sequence: TGTGCTAGCAGCAAGACAGGGGGCGGTGAGACCCAGTACTTC.

This chain joins TRBV4-1 and TRBJ1-2; a weak D match, TRBD1 (5 bases). The CDR3 runs to 16 residues. Trimming removed 1 base at V and 4 bases at J, with 16 bases between. The germline CDR1 and CDR2 sequences are MGHRA and YSYEKL. In nucleotides, the CDR3 is TGCGCCAGCAGCCAAGTTGAGGGGCCGCTTGGCTATGGCTACACCTTC. Translated, it gives CASSQVEGPLGYGYTF.

This clonotype was observed at least ten times. The chain carries TRBV12-3 or TRBV12-4 and TRBJ2-7, with D perhaps matching TRBD1 (5 bases). The CDR3 has 12 amino acids. V lost 3 bases to trimming and J lost 4 bases, with 7 bases between them. The CDR3 region is CASSFTGYEQYF. The CDR3 DNA reads as TGTGCCAGCAGTTTCACAGGTTACGAGCAGTACTTC.